This TCR beta chain is from a study of T cell clones after liver transplantation. Study in general: Pre-transplant mixed lymphocyte reactions yielded third-party-reactive TCRbeta sequences as comparators for graft-donor-reactive sequences. Without induction therapy, subjects received standard immunosuppression until 12-24 months post-transplant. Study-wide points: The donor-reactive repertoire was only partly measurable in two subjects, lacking donor cells.

V was clipped by 7 bases and J by 1 base, with 13 bases between them. CDR1 is MNHNS and CDR2 is SASEGT in the germline V gene. The CDR3 runs 14 residues. A word on this clone: Antigen unknown.

Assay: immunoSEQ multiplex PCR; the TCRdb copy retains only in-frame clones and omits some. The sample has around 26,000 clones, over 55% seen once; the top ten hold 2.5% to 3.5%. The genes are TRBV6-1 and TRBJ1-2; D unclear. The clonotype was recovered from a human donor who received a liver transplant. The starting material was CD4+ T cells from blood, obtained before liver transplant. Written as DNA, the CDR3 is TGTGCCAGCACTCCCAACAGAAATAACTATGGCTACACCTTC. It codes for CASTPNRNNYGYTF.